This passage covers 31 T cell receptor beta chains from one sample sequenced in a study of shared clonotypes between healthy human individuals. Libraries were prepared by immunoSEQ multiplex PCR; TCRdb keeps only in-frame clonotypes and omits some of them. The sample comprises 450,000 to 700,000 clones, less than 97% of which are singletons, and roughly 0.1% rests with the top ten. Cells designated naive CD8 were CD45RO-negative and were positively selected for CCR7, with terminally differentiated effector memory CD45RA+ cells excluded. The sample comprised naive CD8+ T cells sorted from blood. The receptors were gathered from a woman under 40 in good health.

CDR3 nucleotides: TGTGCCAGCAGTTTAGAACTAGCGGGCTACAATGAGCAGTTCTTC. Amino acid sequence: CASSLELAGYNEQFF. This rearrangement joins TRBV27 to TRBJ2-1, with 9 nucleotides matching TRBD2. Germline V gene lookup returns CDR1 MNHEY and CDR2 SMNVEV (reference sequence). J gave up 3 bases and V 2 bases, and 2 bases lay outside the gene matches. The CDR3 contains 15 residues.

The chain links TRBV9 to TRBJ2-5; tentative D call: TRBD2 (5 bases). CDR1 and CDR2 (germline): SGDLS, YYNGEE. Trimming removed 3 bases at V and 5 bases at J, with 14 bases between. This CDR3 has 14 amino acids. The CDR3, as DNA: TGTGCCAGCAGCGCCAGCCCCCCGGGGGAGACCCAGTACTTC. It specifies CASSASPPGETQYF.

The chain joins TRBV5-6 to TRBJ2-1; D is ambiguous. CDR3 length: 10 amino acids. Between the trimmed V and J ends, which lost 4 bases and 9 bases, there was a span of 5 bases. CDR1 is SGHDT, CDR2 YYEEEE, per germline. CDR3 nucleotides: TGTGCCAGCAGCGGTACTGAGCAGTTCTTC. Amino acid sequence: CASSGTEQFF.

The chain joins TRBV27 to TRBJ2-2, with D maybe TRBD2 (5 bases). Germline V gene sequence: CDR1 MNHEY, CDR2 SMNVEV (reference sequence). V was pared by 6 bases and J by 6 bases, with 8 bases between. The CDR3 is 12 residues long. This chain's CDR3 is CASSGVAGELFF. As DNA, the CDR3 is TGTGCCAGCAGCGGGGTTGCCGGGGAGCTGTTTTTT.

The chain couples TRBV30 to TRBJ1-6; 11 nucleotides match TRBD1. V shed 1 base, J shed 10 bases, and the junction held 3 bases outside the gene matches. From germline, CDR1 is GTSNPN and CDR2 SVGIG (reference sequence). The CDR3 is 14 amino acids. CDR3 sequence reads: CAWSAGQGGSPLHF. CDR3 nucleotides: TGTGCCTGGAGTGCGGGACAGGGGGGGTCACCCCTCCACTTT.

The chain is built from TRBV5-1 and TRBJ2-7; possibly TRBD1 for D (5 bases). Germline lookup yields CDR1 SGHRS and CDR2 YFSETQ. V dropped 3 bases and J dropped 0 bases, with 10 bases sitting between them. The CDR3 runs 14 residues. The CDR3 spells CASSSDDSSYEQYF. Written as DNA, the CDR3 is TGCGCCAGCAGCTCGGACGACAGCTCCTACGAGCAGTACTTC.

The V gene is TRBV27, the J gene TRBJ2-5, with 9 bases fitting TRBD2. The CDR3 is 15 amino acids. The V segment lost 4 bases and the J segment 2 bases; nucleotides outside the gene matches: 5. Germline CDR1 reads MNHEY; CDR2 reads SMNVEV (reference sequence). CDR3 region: CASSSGLAIQETQYF. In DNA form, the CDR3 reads TGTGCCAGCAGTTCGGGACTAGCTATTCAAGAGACCCAGTACTTC.

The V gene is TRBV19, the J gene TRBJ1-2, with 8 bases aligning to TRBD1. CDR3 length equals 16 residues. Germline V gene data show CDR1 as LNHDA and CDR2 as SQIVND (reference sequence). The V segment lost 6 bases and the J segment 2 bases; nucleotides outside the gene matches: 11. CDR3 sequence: CASRQAGQALNYGYTF. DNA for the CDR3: TGTGCCAGTAGGCAAGCGGGACAGGCCCTAAACTATGGCTACACCTTC.

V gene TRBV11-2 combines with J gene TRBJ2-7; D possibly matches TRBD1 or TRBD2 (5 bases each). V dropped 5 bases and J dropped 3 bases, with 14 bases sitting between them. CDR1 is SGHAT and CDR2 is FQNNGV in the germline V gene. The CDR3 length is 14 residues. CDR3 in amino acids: CASSGSNGGYEQYF. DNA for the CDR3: TGTGCCAGCAGCGGCTCCAATGGGGGCTACGAGCAGTACTTC.

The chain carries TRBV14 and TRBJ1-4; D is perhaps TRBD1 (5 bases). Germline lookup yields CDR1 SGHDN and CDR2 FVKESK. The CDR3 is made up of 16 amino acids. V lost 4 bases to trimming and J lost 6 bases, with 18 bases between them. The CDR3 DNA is TGTGCCAGCAGCCCAACTGGGACCGCAAGCTATGAAAAACTGTTTTTT. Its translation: CASSPTGTASYEKLFF.

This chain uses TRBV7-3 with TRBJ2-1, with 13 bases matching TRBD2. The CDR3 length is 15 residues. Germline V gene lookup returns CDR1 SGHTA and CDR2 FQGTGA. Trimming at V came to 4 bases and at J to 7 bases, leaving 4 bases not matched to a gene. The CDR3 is CASSYGTSGINEQFF. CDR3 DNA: TGTGCCAGCAGCTACGGGACTAGCGGGATAAATGAGCAGTTCTTC.

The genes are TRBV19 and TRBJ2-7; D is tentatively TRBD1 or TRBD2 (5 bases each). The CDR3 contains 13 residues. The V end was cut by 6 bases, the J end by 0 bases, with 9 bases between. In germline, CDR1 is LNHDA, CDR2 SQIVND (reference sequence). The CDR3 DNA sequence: TGTGCCAGTAGCTGGGGACCCTCCTACGAGCAGTACTTC. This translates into CASSWGPSYEQYF.

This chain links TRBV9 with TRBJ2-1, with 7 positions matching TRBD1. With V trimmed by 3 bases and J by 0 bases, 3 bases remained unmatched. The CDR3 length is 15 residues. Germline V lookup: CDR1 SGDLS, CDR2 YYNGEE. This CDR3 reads CASSEGADSYNEQFF. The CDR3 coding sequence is TGTGCCAGCAGCGAGGGGGCAGACTCCTACAATGAGCAGTTCTTC.

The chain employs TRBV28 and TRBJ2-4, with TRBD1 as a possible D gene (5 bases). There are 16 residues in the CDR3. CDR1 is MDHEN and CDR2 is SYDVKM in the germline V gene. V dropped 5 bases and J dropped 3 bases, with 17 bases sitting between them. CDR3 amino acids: CASSLGVIGYKNIQYF. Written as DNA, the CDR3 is TGTGCCAGCAGTCTAGGGGTGATCGGGTACAAAAACATTCAGTACTTC.

Here the CDR3 reads CASSFGFSGNNEQFF. The CDR3 DNA is TGTGCCAGCAGTTTTGGTTTTAGCGGGAACAATGAGCAGTTCTTC. The chain has TRBV27 and TRBJ2-1, with 8 nucleotides matching TRBD2. Germline CDR1 and CDR2: MNHEY and SMNVEV (reference sequence). V was clipped by 3 bases and J by 5 bases; unmatched bases: 6. CDR3 size: 15 residues.

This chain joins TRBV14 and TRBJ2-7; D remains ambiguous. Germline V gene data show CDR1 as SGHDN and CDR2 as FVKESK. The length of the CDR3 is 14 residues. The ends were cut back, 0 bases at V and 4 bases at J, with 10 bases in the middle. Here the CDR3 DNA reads TGTGCCAGCAGCCAAGAATTCCTAGAATACGAGCAGTACTTC. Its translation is CASSQEFLEYEQYF.

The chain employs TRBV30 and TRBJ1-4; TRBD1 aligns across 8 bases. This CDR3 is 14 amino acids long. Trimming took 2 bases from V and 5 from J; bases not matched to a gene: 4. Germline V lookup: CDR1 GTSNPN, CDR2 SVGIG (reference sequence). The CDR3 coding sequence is TGTGCCTGGAGTAAAGGGACAGGAAATGAAAAACTGTTTTTT. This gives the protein CAWSKGTGNEKLFF. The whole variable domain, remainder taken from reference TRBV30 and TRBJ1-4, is SQTIHQWPATLVQPVGSPLSLECTVEGTSNPNLYWYRQAAGRGLQLLFYSVGIGQISSEVPQNLSASRPQDRQFILSSKKLLLSDSGFYLCAWSKGTGNEKLFFGSGTQLSVL.

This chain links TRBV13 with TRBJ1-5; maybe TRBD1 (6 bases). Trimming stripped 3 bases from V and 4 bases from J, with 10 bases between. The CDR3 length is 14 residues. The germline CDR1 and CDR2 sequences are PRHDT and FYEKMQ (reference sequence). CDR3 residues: CASSFRQDNQPQHF. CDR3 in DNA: TGTGCCAGCAGCTTCCGACAGGATAATCAGCCCCAGCATTTT.

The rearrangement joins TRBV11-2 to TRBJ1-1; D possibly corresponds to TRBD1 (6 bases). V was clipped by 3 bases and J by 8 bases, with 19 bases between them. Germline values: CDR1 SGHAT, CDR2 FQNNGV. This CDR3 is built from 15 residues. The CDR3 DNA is TGTGCCAGCAGCTTCATCCGACAGGCCCTGTGGGAAGCTTTCTTT. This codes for CASSFIRQALWEAFF.

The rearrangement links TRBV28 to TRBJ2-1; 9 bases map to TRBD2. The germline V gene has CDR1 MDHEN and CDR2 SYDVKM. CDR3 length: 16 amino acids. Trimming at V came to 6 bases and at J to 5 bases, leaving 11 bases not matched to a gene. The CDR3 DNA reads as TGTGCCAGCAGACAAGTTCTAGCGGGACCCCACAATGAGCAGTTCTTC. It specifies CASRQVLAGPHNEQFF.

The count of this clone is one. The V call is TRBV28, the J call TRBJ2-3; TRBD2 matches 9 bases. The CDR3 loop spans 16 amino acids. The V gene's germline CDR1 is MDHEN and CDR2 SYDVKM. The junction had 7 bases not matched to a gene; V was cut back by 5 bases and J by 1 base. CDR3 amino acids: CASSPWREGGTDTQYF. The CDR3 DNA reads TGTGCCAGCAGTCCCTGGCGGGAGGGGGGCACAGATACGCAGTATTTT. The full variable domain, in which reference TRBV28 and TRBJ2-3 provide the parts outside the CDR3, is DVKVTQSSRYLVKRTGEKVFLECVQDMDHENMFWYRQDPGLGLRLIYFSYDVKMKEKGDIPEGYSVSREKKERFSLILESASTNQTSMYLCASSPWREGGTDTQYFGPGTRLTVL.

The CDR3 region has the DNA TGTGCCATCAGCGAAAACGCCGAGCAGTACTTC. Encoded protein: CAISENAEQYF. This chain links TRBV10-3 with TRBJ2-7, with D unresolved. Germline V gene sequence: CDR1 ENHRY, CDR2 SYGVKD. Trimming took off 6 bases at V and 6 bases at J, with 9 bases between the two ends. This CDR3 comprises 11 residues.

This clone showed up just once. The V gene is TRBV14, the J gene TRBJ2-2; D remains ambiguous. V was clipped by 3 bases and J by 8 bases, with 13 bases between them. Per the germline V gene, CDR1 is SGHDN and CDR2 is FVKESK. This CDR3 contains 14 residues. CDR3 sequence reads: CASSHSVGTGELFF. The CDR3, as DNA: TGTGCCAGCAGCCACTCGGTGGGAACGGGGGAGCTGTTTTTT. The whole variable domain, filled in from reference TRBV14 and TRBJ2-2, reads EAGVTQFPSHSVIEKGQTVTLRCDPISGHDNLYWYRRVMGKEIKFLLHFVKESKQDESGMPNNRFLAERTGGTYSTLKVQPAELEDSGVYFCASSHSVGTGELFFGEGSRLTVL.

In nucleotides, the CDR3 is TGTGCCAGCAGTTTGGGGACTAACCTCTACGAGCAGTACTTC. Its translation: CASSLGTNLYEQYF. The chain uses TRBV28 and TRBJ2-7; 7 bases line up with TRBD2. The V and J ends lost 3 bases and 3 bases, in that order; junction bases with no gene match: 5. There are 14 residues in the CDR3. Germline V gives CDR1 MDHEN, CDR2 SYDVKM.

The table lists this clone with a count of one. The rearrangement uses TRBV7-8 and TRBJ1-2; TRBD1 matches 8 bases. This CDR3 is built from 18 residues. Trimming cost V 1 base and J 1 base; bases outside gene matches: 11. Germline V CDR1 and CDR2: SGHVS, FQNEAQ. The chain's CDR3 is CASSLGRDAGGINYGYTF. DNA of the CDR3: TGTGCCAGCAGCTTAGGAAGGGATGCAGGGGGCATTAACTATGGCTACACCTTC.

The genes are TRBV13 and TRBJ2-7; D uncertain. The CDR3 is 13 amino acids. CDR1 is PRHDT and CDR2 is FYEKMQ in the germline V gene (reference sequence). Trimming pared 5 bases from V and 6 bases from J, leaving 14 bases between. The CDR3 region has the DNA TGTGCCAGCAGCCCGGCAGGAATCGGCGAGCAGTACTTC. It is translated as CASSPAGIGEQYF.

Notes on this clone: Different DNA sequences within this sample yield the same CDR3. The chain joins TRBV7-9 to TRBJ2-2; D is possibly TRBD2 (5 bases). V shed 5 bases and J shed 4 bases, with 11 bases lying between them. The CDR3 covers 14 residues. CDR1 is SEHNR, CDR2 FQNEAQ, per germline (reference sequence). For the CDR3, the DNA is TGTGCCAGCAGCCCCGGACTTAGCACCGGGGAGCTGTTTTTT. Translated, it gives CASSPGLSTGELFF.

DNA for the CDR3: TGTGCCAGCAGGGAGAGCGGGACCTACGAGCAGTACTTC. This codes for CASRESGTYEQYF. The chain employs TRBV28 and TRBJ2-5; 7 bases line up with TRBD2. The J call is uncertain, as TRBJ2-7 better fits the DNA end. Germline V gene lookup returns CDR1 MDHEN and CDR2 SYDVKM. CDR3 length: 13 residues.

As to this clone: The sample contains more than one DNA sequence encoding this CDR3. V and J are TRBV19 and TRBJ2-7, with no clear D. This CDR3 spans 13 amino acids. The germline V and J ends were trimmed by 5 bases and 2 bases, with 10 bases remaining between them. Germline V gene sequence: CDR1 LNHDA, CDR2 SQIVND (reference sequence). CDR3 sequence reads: CASSSGPTYEQYF. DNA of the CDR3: TGTGCCAGTAGTTCCGGGCCCACCTACGAGCAGTACTTC.

In DNA, the CDR3 is TGCGCCAGCAGCCAAGATATATCAGGGCACGAATACTACACCGGGGAGCTGTTTTTT. This encodes CASSQDISGHEYYTGELFF. The V and J genes are TRBV4-1 and TRBJ2-2, with D possibly being TRBD1 (5 bases). The CDR3 loop spans 19 amino acids. Germline V gene lookup returns CDR1 MGHRA and CDR2 YSYEKL. The germline V and J ends were trimmed by 0 bases and 3 bases, with 20 bases remaining between them.

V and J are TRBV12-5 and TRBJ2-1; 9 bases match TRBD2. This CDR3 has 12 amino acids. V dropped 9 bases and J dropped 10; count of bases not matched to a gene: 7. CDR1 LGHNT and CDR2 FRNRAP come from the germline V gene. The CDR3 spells CASRGLAGEQFF. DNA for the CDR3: TGTGCTAGCCGGGGACTAGCTGGGGAGCAGTTCTTC.